Below are 25 T cell receptor beta chains sequenced from a single sample in a study of control samples from healthy donors and cancer patients. Clones were read by immunoSEQ multiplex PCR, and TCRdb kept only the in-frame ones, dropping some. In the table there are about 89,000 clones, over 65% of which are singletons. Sequences were obtained from blood. The receptors here all came from a woman aged 40 to 50 in good health.

V is TRBV4-3 and J is TRBJ2-3; either TRBD1 or TRBD2 may fit D (6 bases each). V gave up 0 bases and J gave up 0 bases, with 25 bases separating them. Germline CDR1 reads LGHNA; CDR2 reads YSLEER. This CDR3 is 21 amino acids long. In DNA, the CDR3 is TGCGCCAGCAGCCAAGATTTAAATATGGGGGGCCCCCCTATTAGCACAGATACGCAGTATTTT. Protein: CASSQDLNMGGPPISTDTQYF.

J is TRBJ1-1 and V is TRBV2, with 7 bases aligning to TRBD1. V was pared by 6 bases and J by 4 bases, with 5 bases of the junction left unmatched. The germline CDR1 and CDR2 sequences are SNHLY and FYNNEI. The CDR3 contains 13 residues. CDR3 in amino acids: CASRDNRGTEAFF. CDR3 nucleotides: TGTGCCAGCAGAGACAACAGGGGCACTGAAGCTTTCTTT.

The rearrangement links TRBV18 to TRBJ2-1, with 9 bases matching TRBD2. CDR1 is KGHSH and CDR2 is LQKENI in the germline V gene. This CDR3 has 14 residues. The junction had 4 bases not matched to a gene; V was cut back by 3 bases and J by 7 bases. CDR3 coding DNA: TGTGCCAGCTCACCGGGGACTAGCTCAAATGAGCAGTTCTTC. Protein product: CASSPGTSSNEQFF. Supplemented by reference TRBV18 and TRBJ2-1, the full variable domain reads NAGVMQNPRHLVRRRGQEARLRCSPMKGHSHVYWYRQLPEEGLKFMVYLQKENIIDESGMPKERFSAEFPKEGPSILRIQQVVRGDSAAYFCASSPGTSSNEQFFGPGTRLTVL.

The genes are TRBV10-3 and TRBJ2-3; 10 bases map to TRBD2. The length of the CDR3 is 16 residues. Germline V gives CDR1 ENHRY, CDR2 SYGVKD. Unmatched junction bases numbered 6, after V lost 0 bases and J lost 6 bases. This chain's CDR3 is CAISESERGGPDTQYF. The CDR3 DNA follows: TGTGCCATCAGTGAGTCGGAGCGGGGGGGCCCCGATACGCAGTATTTT.

The chain couples TRBV6-1 to TRBJ2-4; maybe TRBD1 (5 bases). This CDR3 region has 16 residues. Between the trimmed V and J ends, which lost 2 bases and 5 bases, there was a span of 16 bases. In germline, CDR1 is MNHNS, CDR2 SASEGT. The CDR3 nucleotides read TGTGCCAGCAGTGAACGTAGTTGGACAAGCGAAAACATTCAGTACTTC. Translating it yields CASSERSWTSENIQYF.

V and J are TRBV19 and TRBJ1-1, with D tentatively TRBD1 (5 bases). The ends were cut back, 5 bases at V and 2 bases at J, with 9 bases in the middle. Germline loops: CDR1 LNHDA, CDR2 SQIVND (reference sequence). This CDR3 region has 13 residues. The CDR3 nucleotides are TGTGCCAGTAGTCCTCAGGGAAACACTGAAGCTTTCTTT. Its translation is CASSPQGNTEAFF. Full variable domain (rest looked up from reference TRBV19 and TRBJ1-1): DGGITQSPKYLFRKEGQNVTLSCEQNLNHDAMYWYRQDPGQGLRLIYYSQIVNDFQKGDIAEGYSVSREKKESFPLTVTSAQKNPTAFYLCASSPQGNTEAFFGQGTRLTVV.

This chain links TRBV4-2 with TRBJ1-2, with no clear D. Germline CDR1 is LGHNA and CDR2 is YNFKEQ. Trimming pared 1 base from V and 3 bases from J, leaving 12 bases between. This CDR3 comprises 15 residues. CDR3 sequence: CASSQGSSFHYGYTF. Here the CDR3 DNA reads TGTGCCAGCAGCCAAGGTAGTTCCTTTCACTATGGCTACACCTTC.

The CDR3 DNA is TGTGCCAGCAGTTCAGGGGGCCAAAGCTATGGCTACACCTTC. It encodes CASSSGGQSYGYTF. V and J are TRBV27 and TRBJ1-2, with 8 bases fitting TRBD1. Germline CDR1 and CDR2: MNHEY and SMNVEV (reference sequence). This CDR3 is built from 14 residues. The ends lost 4 bases at V and 4 bases at J; junction bases unmatched: 5.

The chain combines TRBV4-1 with TRBJ2-7; D possibly corresponds to TRBD1 (6 bases). The germline V gene encodes CDR1 MGHRA and CDR2 YSYEKL. The germline V and J ends were trimmed by 4 bases and 2 bases, with 12 bases remaining between them. The CDR3 spans 14 residues. The CDR3 region has the DNA TGCGCCAGCAGCCCCGGGACACCTCCCTACGAGCAGTACTTC. Amino acid sequence: CASSPGTPPYEQYF.

The V gene is TRBV3-1 (or the pseudogene TRBV3-2), the J gene TRBJ2-5; D may be TRBD1 (5 bases). Germline V lookup: CDR1 LGHDT, CDR2 YNNKEL (reference sequence). The length of the CDR3 is 13 residues. The V end lost 3 bases, the J end lost 5 bases, and 10 bases lay between the germline ends. The CDR3 coding sequence is TGTGCCAGCAGCCAGGGCAGGGTGGAGACCCAGTACTTC. Its translation is CASSQGRVETQYF.

The chain carries TRBV2 and TRBJ1-4; no firm D call. V was trimmed by 8 bases and J by 0 bases, leaving 4 bases between them. This CDR3 region has 12 residues. The germline V gene has CDR1 SNHLY and CDR2 FYNNEI. Here the CDR3 reads CASEATNEKLFF. The CDR3 DNA is TGTGCCAGCGAAGCAACTAATGAAAAACTGTTTTTT.

The rearrangement links TRBV18 to TRBJ1-1, with TRBD1 matching 10 bases. V was clipped by 3 bases and J by 7 bases; unmatched bases: 2. The CDR3 consists of 13 residues. The germline gives CDR1 KGHSH, CDR2 LQKENI. In nucleotides, the CDR3 is TGTGCCAGCTCACCCGGGACAGGGGATGAAGCTTTCTTT. This gives the protein CASSPGTGDEAFF.

This clone has just one count. This chain connects TRBV6-1 to TRBJ2-7; D perhaps matches TRBD2 (6 bases). The CDR3 length is 16 residues. Trimming stripped 1 base from V and 0 bases from J, with 13 bases between. Looked up from germline, CDR1 is MNHNS and CDR2 is SASEGT. CDR3 residues: CASSEGRGRYSYEQYF. The CDR3 DNA is TGTGCCAGCAGTGAAGGGCGGGGAAGGTACTCCTACGAGCAGTACTTC.

The chain has TRBV12-5 and TRBJ1-5; maybe TRBD1 (6 bases). The V end was cut by 0 bases, the J end by 0 bases, with 15 bases between. From germline, CDR1 is LGHNT and CDR2 FRNRAP. CDR3 length: 18 amino acids. CDR3 protein: CASGLVLGQTYSNQPQHF. The DNA for the CDR3 is TGTGCTAGTGGTTTGGTCCTAGGACAGACTTATAGCAATCAGCCCCAGCATTTT.

This clone was found many times. In nucleotides, the CDR3 is TGTGCCAGCAGCGTAGGGGGCGACAGGGGCTCCTACGAGCAGTACTTC. Protein product: CASSVGGDRGSYEQYF. This chain uses TRBV9 with TRBJ2-7, with TRBD1 matching over 8 bases. This CDR3 region has 16 residues. Germline CDR1 is SGDLS and CDR2 is YYNGEE. V lost 0 bases to trimming and J lost 0 bases; unmatched junction nucleotides: 5.

The genes are TRBV4-3 and TRBJ2-1, with 11 bases identical to TRBD2. This CDR3 region has 16 residues. In germline, CDR1 is LGHNA, CDR2 YSLEER. Trimming at V came to 4 bases and at J to 4 bases, leaving 6 bases not matched to a gene. The CDR3 DNA is TGCGCCAGCAGCCCCCTCGGGACTAGCGGTTACAATGAGCAGTTCTTC. Amino acids: CASSPLGTSGYNEQFF.

The chain couples TRBV30 to TRBJ2-5, with TRBD2 matching over 11 bases. V lost 2 bases, J lost 2 bases, and 4 bases stayed unmatched. This CDR3 comprises 15 residues. Germline CDR1 reads GTSNPN; CDR2 reads SVGIG (reference sequence). The CDR3 region has the DNA TGTGCCTGGAGTCTAGCGGGGGGCATTCAAGAGACCCAGTACTTC. Amino acid sequence: CAWSLAGGIQETQYF.

The chain combines TRBV29-1 with TRBJ2-1; the match to TRBD1 covers 10 bases. V trimming: 7 bases; J trimming: 5 bases; junction bases outside the gene matches: 14. Germline V CDR1 and CDR2: SQVTM, ANQGSEA. The CDR3 has 16 residues. The CDR3, as DNA: TGCAGCGGACGCCTTCAGGGGGACAGGGGCCACAATGAGCAGTTCTTC. Translated, it gives CSGRLQGDRGHNEQFF.

The chain is built from TRBV7-3 and TRBJ2-7, with TRBD1 matching 8 bases. Germline assignment: CDR1 SGHTA and CDR2 FQGTGA. Trimming at V came to 4 bases and at J to 7 bases, leaving 12 bases not matched to a gene. CDR3 length equals 15 residues. DNA for the CDR3: TGTGCCAGCAGCTCTCTTGGGGACAGGACGGGAGAGCAGTACTTC. Translating gives CASSSLGDRTGEQYF. Full variable domain (rest looked up from reference TRBV7-3 and TRBJ2-7): GAGVSQTPSNKVTEKGKYVELRCDPISGHTALYWYRQSLGQGPEFLIYFQGTGAADDSGLPNDRFFAVRPEGSVSTLKIQRTERGDSAVYLCASSSLGDRTGEQYFGPGTRLTVT.

This rearrangement joins TRBV18 to TRBJ1-4; D gene unclear. Germline V CDR1 and CDR2: KGHSH, LQKENI. V dropped 2 bases and J dropped 4 bases, with 11 bases sitting between them. The CDR3 covers 15 residues. The CDR3 sequence: CASSPRQGGNEKLFF. The CDR3 nucleotides are TGTGCCAGCTCACCAAGACAAGGTGGTAATGAAAAACTGTTTTTT.

The chain's CDR3 is CASHPAGLAESTTGELFF. The CDR3 DNA is TGTGCCAGTCACCCAGCGGGACTCGCTGAATCTACCACCGGGGAGCTGTTTTTT. This chain connects TRBV19 to TRBJ2-2; TRBD2 agrees at 7 bases. The CDR3 consists of 18 residues. The germline V gene has CDR1 LNHDA and CDR2 SQIVND (reference sequence). Trimming took 8 bases from V and 4 from J; bases not matched to a gene: 19.

The CDR3 reads CASSQEGQGAKNIQYF. The CDR3 DNA follows: TGCGCCAGCAGCCAAGAAGGGCAGGGGGCCAAAAACATTCAGTACTTC. The chain combines TRBV4-3 with TRBJ2-4, with a tentative D call TRBD1 (6 bases). Trimming took off 0 bases at V and 1 base at J, with 10 bases between the two ends. Looked up from germline, CDR1 is LGHNA and CDR2 is YSLEER. This CDR3 is built from 16 residues.

The chain is built from TRBV6-5 and TRBJ2-1; 9 bases agree with TRBD1. In germline, CDR1 is MNHEY, CDR2 SVGAGI. Trimming took 0 bases from V and 7 from J; bases not matched to a gene: 4. This CDR3 spans 15 amino acids. The CDR3 region is CASSYSRGTGNEQFF. The DNA of the CDR3 is TGTGCCAGCAGTTACTCGAGGGGGACAGGGAATGAGCAGTTCTTC.

The chain has TRBV29-1 and TRBJ2-6; D not resolved. The CDR3 totals 12 residues. Germline V lookup: CDR1 SQVTM, CDR2 ANQGSEA. The V and J ends lost 5 bases and 4 bases respectively, with 6 bases between them. CDR3 amino acids: CSVISGANVLTF. Here the CDR3 DNA reads TGCAGCGTTATATCCGGGGCCAACGTCCTGACTTTC.

The chain recombines TRBV6-1 with TRBJ1-6; D not certain. Germline values: CDR1 MNHNS, CDR2 SASEGT. This CDR3 contains 17 residues. V lost 2 bases, J lost 1 base, and 12 bases lay in between. CDR3 in amino acids: CASSEHGVVSYNSPLHF. CDR3 coding DNA: TGTGCCAGCAGTGAACACGGGGTGGTTTCCTATAATTCACCCCTCCACTTT.